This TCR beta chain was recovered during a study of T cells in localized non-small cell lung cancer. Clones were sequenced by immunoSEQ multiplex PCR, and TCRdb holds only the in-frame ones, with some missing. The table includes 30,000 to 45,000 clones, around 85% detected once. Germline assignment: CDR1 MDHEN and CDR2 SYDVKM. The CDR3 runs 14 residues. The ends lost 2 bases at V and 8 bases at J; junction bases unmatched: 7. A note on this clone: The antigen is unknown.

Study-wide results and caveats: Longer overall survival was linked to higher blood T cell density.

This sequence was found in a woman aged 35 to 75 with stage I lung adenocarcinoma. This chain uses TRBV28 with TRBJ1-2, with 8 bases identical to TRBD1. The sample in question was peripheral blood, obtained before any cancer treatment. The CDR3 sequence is CASSLPWTGQGYTF. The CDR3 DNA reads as TGTGCCAGCAGTTTACCCTGGACAGGGCAAGGCTACACCTTC.